This T cell receptor beta chain was found in a study of cytomegalovirus exposure and HLA in healthy donors. Turning to this clone: Its antigen is undetermined.

V was clipped by 5 bases and J by 4 bases; unmatched bases: 10. Germline CDR1 is MDHEN and CDR2 is SYDVKM. The CDR3 has 16 residues. Points from the study as a whole: A few CMV-associated chains were confirmed in vitro to be specific for CMV antigens.

A multiplex PCR was run with 60 Vbeta primers and 13 Jbeta primers. Per the study methods: The authors later counted about 80 million unique TCR beta chains, 8.5 million to 13 million of them shared. Produced via immunoSEQ multiplex PCR; TCRdb's table is partial and in-frame only. Clonal size and the V and J genes are those of that table, whereas D and trimming came from the DNA. The sample has 70,000 to 95,000 clones; roughly 58% are singletons. This clonotype was sampled from a woman in her twenties or thirties in good health and CMV-seropositive. The J gene is TRBJ2-1, the V gene TRBV28; 8 positions match TRBD1. The specimen sequenced was PBMCs. In DNA form, the CDR3 reads TGTGCCAGCAGTCCCCTCGGACAGGGATCATACAATGAGCAGTTCTTC. Translation: CASSPLGQGSYNEQFF.